A selection of T cell receptor beta chains follows, all from one sample in a study of technical replicates of blood from a few donors. TCRdb's table, derived via immunoSEQ multiplex PCR, lists solely in-frame clones and lacks some. The table has 75,000 to 100,000 clones, approximately 96% seen once. The sample taken for sequencing was T cells isolated from PBMCs. All receptors come from a human donor in good health. Each CDR3 is given without its conserved first and last residue. The order of the fields is CDR3 length, J gene, clone size, D gene, V gene, CDR3 protein. D genes are given only for firm matches. Size values are once, few and many counts, or a class for expanded clones, and some rows have none.

11,TRBJ2-3,-,-,TRBV6-4,ASSEATSGTQY
15,TRBJ1-5,-,TRBD1,TRBV4-3,ASSQDPGTGGIQPQH
14,TRBJ2-1,once,-,TRBV9,ASSVESHSWANEQF
13,TRBJ1-5,-,-,TRBV6-4,ASSSPQGKRQPQH
12,TRBJ2-7,-,TRBD1,TRBV19,ASSSRQGVYEQY
12,TRBJ2-3,-,-,TRBV11-3,ASSEDILTDTQY
15,TRBJ2-5,-,TRBD2,TRBV14,ASSQEFPAGGPGTQY
12,TRBJ1-2,-,TRBD1,TRBV6-6,ASSGGQPPYGYT
12,TRBJ2-5,-,-,TRBV7-9,ASMLLEGQETQY
14,TRBJ2-1,once,TRBD2,TRBV27,ASSLAGVGRYNEQF
15,TRBJ2-3,-,TRBD2,TRBV11-2,ASSLGTSGSVVDTQY
13,TRBJ2-2,-,-,TRBV6-6,ASSYAGKNTGELF
11,TRBJ2-1,-,-,TRBV7-9,ASSLERGDEQF
15,TRBJ2-1,-,TRBD2,TRBV6-1,ASSEGAAGGAYNEQF
11,TRBJ2-5,-,-,TRBV27,ASSLMGSETQY
13,TRBJ1-1,-,TRBD1,TRBV18,ASSPWTGRNTEAF
15,TRBJ2-7,-,TRBD2,TRBV18,ASSYSRGLAGGFEQY
14,TRBJ2-7,-,-,TRBV28,ASSLSSGTTTYEQY
11,TRBJ2-7,-,TRBD1,TRBV19,ASSRQGIDEQY
12,TRBJ1-5,-,TRBD1,TRBV9,ASSDDRGTQPQH
13,TRBJ2-7,-,TRBD2,TRBV5-1,ASSTVSGASYEQY
14,TRBJ2-1,-,TRBD2,TRBV6-4,ASKSGRGSSYNEQF
13,TRBJ1-4,few,TRBD1,TRBV29-1,SVGGTGLVGEKLF
13,TRBJ1-3,-,-,TRBV27,ASRDTGGTGNTIY
12,TRBJ1-1,-,-,TRBV9,ASSVGGGDTEAF
12,TRBJ1-4,-,TRBD1,TRBV6-6,ASKHDRGSEKLF
13,TRBJ2-5,-,TRBD1,TRBV25-1,ASSVDRGLQETQY
13,TRBJ2-3,-,TRBD2,TRBV6-5,ASSYSSGRTDTQY
17,TRBJ2-3,-,TRBD2,TRBV13,ASSLEAITRGRGRDTQY
11,TRBJ2-7,-,TRBD1,TRBV6-6,ASSQGQNYEQY
8,TRBJ2-7,once,-,TRBV2,ASGHYEQY
10,TRBJ2-1,-,-,TRBV29-1,SVGDKYNEQF
12,TRBJ2-7,-,TRBD1,TRBV10-3,AINRQGSKDEQY
9,TRBJ2-7,-,-,TRBV4-1,ASSQAREQY
14,TRBJ2-1,-,TRBD1,TRBV5-6,ASSSGTGDHYNEQF
11,TRBJ2-7,-,TRBD1,TRBV15,ATSLDREYEQY
15,TRBJ2-3,-,TRBD2,TRBV4-2,ASSQGTSGRNTDTQY
15,TRBJ2-1,-,TRBD2,TRBV11-2,ASSLDFWTSGSDEQF
11,TRBJ1-1,few,TRBD1,TRBV28,ASSLRDRNEAF
12,TRBJ2-3,-,-,TRBV7-3,ASSLTGITDTQY
11,TRBJ1-2,-,-,TRBV15,ATSRDSGFGYT
11,TRBJ2-7,-,-,TRBV13,ASSLGRTYEQY
12,TRBJ2-7,-,-,TRBV4-3,ASSQEGASLEQY
13,TRBJ2-4,-,TRBD1,TRBV14,ASSQDRTGSNIQY
13,TRBJ2-1,-,TRBD2,TRBV27,ASTPGTSGRNEQF
12,TRBJ2-3,-,-,TRBV6-5,ASSYSGQTDTQY
13,TRBJ1-1,-,-,TRBV27,ASARGALGDTEAF
15,TRBJ1-3,-,-,TRBV5-1,ASSLVPQNLSGNTIY
12,TRBJ2-1,-,-,TRBV6-1,ASSEVIEANEQF
13,TRBJ2-5,-,-,TRBV13,ASSLGAGWQETQY
13,TRBJ2-2,-,-,TRBV30,AWSPDKAYTGELF
11,TRBJ1-1,-,TRBD1,TRBV29-1,SFKTGVDSEAF
12,TRBJ1-3,-,-,TRBV14,ASSLGGPGNTIY